These T cell receptor beta chains were read from a single sample in a study of shared clonotypes between healthy human individuals. Assay used: immunoSEQ multiplex PCR; TCRdb lists only in-frame clones, some missing. Counted here are about 1.9 million clones, approximately 92% occurring once; the ten biggest clones make up around 1.7%. Specimen: naive CD8+ T cells from PBMCs. The receptors derive from a man aged 18 to 35 in good health. Some clones in this sample may be carry-over from other donors' samples. Both conserved end residues are part of each CDR3. The D gene is left open where the match is weak.

TRBJ1-2 TRBV7-9 TRBD1 TGTGCCAGCAGCTCCACACGGGATACAGGGGTCGGCTACACCTTC CASSSTRDTGVGYTF
TRBJ2-7 TRBV6-1 TRBD2 TGTGCCAGCAGTGAACAGCGGGAGGGCCCGAACTCCTACGAGCAGTACTTC CASSEQREGPNSYEQYF
TRBJ2-3 TRBV27 TRBD1 TGTGCCAGCATGACAGGGACAGATACGCAGTATTTT CASMTGTDTQYF
TRBJ1-2 TRBV4-3 NA TGCGCCAGCAGCCAAGACAGGAGCCAAAACTATGGCTACACCTTC CASSQDRSQNYGYTF
TRBJ1-1 TRBV9 NA TGTGCCAGCAGCGCCGCTCCCCTGAACACTGAAGCTTTCTTT CASSAAPLNTEAFF
TRBJ2-7 TRBV15 TRBD2 TGTGCCACCAGCAGAGGAGCGGGGGGCTCCTACGAGCAGTACTTC CATSRGAGGSYEQYF
TRBJ1-1 TRBV9 TRBD1 TGTGCCAGCAGCGCAGGGGGCGTCGACACTGAAGCTTTCTTT CASSAGGVDTEAFF
TRBJ2-7 TRBV7-9 TRBD1 TGTGCCAGCAGCTTAGTGGGGACAGGGAGGTTTCGCGAGCAGTACTTC CASSLVGTGRFREQYF
TRBJ1-5 TRBV7-9 NA TGTGCCAGCAGCCCTAGGGGCTCTGATCAGCCCCAGCATTTT CASSPRGSDQPQHF
TRBJ2-5 TRBV7-9 TRBD2 TGTGCCAGCAGCCCGACTAGCTGGGAGACCCAGTACTTC CASSPTSWETQYF
TRBJ2-7 TRBV28 TRBD2 TGTGCCAGCAGTACTTACCTGGGACTAGCGGGCTCCTACGAGCAGTACTTC CASSTYLGLAGSYEQYF
TRBJ2-1 TRBV6-1 TRBD2 TGTGCCAGCAGTGAAAGAGGATCTAGCGGAGGCTCCTACAATGAGCAGTTCTTC CASSERGSSGGSYNEQFF
TRBJ2-3 TRBV4-1 TRBD1 TGCGCCAGCAGCCAAGGACGCCGCACCGGGACAGGATTGTATTTT CASSQGRRTGTGLYF
TRBJ2-3 TRBV27 TRBD2 TGTGCCAGCGCAAACACTAGCGGTAGCACAGATACGCAGTATTTT CASANTSGSTDTQYF